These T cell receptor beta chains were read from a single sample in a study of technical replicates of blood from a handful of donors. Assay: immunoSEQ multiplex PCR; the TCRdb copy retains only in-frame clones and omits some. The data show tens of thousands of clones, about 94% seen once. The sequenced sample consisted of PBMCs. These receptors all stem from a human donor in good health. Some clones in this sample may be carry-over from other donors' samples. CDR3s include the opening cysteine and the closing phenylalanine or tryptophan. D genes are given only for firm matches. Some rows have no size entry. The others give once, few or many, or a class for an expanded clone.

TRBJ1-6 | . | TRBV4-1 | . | TGCGCCAGCAGCCAAGACAGGGCGGCTAATTCACCCCTCCACTTT | CASSQDRAANSPLHF
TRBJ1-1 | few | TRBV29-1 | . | TGCAGCGCCGAGGGATTACTGAACACTGAAGCTTTCTTT | CSAEGLLNTEAFF
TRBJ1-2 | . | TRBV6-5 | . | TGTGCCAGCAGTTACTCGCGACAGCCTAACTATGGCTACACCTTC | CASSYSRQPNYGYTF
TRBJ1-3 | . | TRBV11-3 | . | TGTGCCAGCAGCAGCGGGACACTGGGGGGAAACACCATATATTTT | CASSSGTLGGNTIYF
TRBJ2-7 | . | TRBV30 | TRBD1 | TGTGCCCTGAGGGGGGGGACAGGGACGACCTACGAGCAGTACTTC | CALRGGTGTTYEQYF
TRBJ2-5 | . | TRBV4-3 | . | TGCGCCAGCAGCCAAGATCTCGGTAGCCAAGAGACCCAGTACTTC | CASSQDLGSQETQYF
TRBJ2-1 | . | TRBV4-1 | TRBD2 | TGCGCCAGCAGCCAAGAGGGGGGGGGCACTAGCGGGCGCAATGAGCAGTTCTTC | CASSQEGGGTSGRNEQFF
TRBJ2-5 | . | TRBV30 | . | TGTGCCTGGAGTGTTTCTTGGCGGCGGGAGACCCAGTACTTC | CAWSVSWRRETQYF
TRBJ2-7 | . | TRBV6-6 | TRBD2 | TGTGCCAGCTCCCTCGCGGGGGGGTCCTACGAGCAGTACTTC | CASSLAGGSYEQYF
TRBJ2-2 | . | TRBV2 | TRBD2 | TGTGCCAGCTCCCTCAGTGGGGGACTAGCGGGAGGCCCCGGGGAGCTGTTTTTT | CASSLSGGLAGGPGELFF
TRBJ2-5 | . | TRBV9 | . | TGTGCCAGCAGCGCACCACCCAGGGGTGAGACCCAGTACTTC | CASSAPPRGETQYF
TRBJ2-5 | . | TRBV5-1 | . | TGCGCCAGCAGCTTGGTGCCGGGAAGGCAAGAGACCCAGTACTTC | CASSLVPGRQETQYF
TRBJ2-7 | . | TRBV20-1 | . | TGCAGTGCTAGTAACAGCTACGAGCAGTACTTC | CSASNSYEQYF
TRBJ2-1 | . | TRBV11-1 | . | TGTGCCAGCAGCTTAGTTAGCGTTCCTACGTACAATGAGCAGTTCTTC | CASSLVSVPTYNEQFF
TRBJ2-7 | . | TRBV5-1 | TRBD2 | TGCGCCAGCAGTTGGGGACTAGCGGGAGTCACGTACTTC | CASSWGLAGVTYF
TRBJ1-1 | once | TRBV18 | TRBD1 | TGTGCCAGCTCAATGACAGGGCGGGGGAACACTGAAGCTTTCTTT | CASSMTGRGNTEAFF
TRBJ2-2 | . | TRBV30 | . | TGTGCCTGGACGCGGGGGCGCGGCGGGGAGCTGTTTTTT | CAWTRGRGGELFF
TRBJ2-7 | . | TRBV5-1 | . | TGCGCCAGCAGGCCTCATCTAGAGCAGTACTTC | CASRPHLEQYF
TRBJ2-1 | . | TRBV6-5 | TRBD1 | TGTGCCAGCAGTTACTCCGGGACAGAGAATTACAATGAGCAGTTCTTC | CASSYSGTENYNEQFF
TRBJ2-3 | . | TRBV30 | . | TGTGCCTGGAGTATCACCCCTAGGAGCACAGATACGCAGTATTTT | CAWSITPRSTDTQYF
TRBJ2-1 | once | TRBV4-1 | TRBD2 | TGCGCCAGCAGTCGCACGACTAGCGGGAGTTTATCCTACAATGAGCAGTTCTTC | CASSRTTSGSLSYNEQFF
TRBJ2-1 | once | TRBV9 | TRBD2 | TGTGCCAGCAGCTCAGAAGCGGGGGGGCATGAGCAGTTCTTC | CASSSEAGGHEQFF
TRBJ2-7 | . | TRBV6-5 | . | TGTGCCAGCAGCCGCGGGGGCTCCCTAGCCTACGAGCAGTACTTC | CASSRGGSLAYEQYF
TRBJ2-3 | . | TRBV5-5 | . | TGTGCCAGCACCCGACGGGGAGCGGTCCATGGCACAGATACGCAGTATTTT | CASTRRGAVHGTDTQYF
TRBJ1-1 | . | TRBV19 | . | TGTGCCACTGGACAACGCACTGAAGCTTTCTTT | CATGQRTEAFF
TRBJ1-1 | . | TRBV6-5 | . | TGTGCCAGCATGCCGGGGTACTCCACTGAAGCTTTCTTT | CASMPGYSTEAFF
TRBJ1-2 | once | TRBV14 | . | TGTGCCAGCAGCAAAAACAACAGGGAATACGGCTACACCTTC | CASSKNNREYGYTF
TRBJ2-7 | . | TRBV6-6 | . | TGTGCCAGCAGTTCTGTTGGAGGCAACGAGCAGTACTTC | CASSSVGGNEQYF
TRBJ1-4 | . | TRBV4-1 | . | TGCGCCAGCAGCCAACTTCGTTCAGGGAGGGAACGTGCTAATGAAAAACTGTTTTTT | CASSQLRSGRERANEKLFF
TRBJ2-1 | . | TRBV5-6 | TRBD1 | TGTGCCAGCAGCCCGTTTGGGGGGGACAGGGACAATGAGCAGTTCTTC | CASSPFGGDRDNEQFF
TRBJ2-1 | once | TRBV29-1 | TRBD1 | TGCAGCGTTTTCCCTAACTCCGGACAGGGGCGCTCGTACAATGAGCAGTTCTTC | CSVFPNSGQGRSYNEQFF